The 15 T cell receptor beta chains given below trace back to one sample, sequenced in a study of regulatory T cells in long-lasting Graves disease. Combining iRepertoire HTBI primers with Arm-PCR of CDR3 regions, the authors built TCR beta libraries. TCRdb reprocessed the multiplex PCR reads via MiXCR and lists one record per CDR3 protein. This table holds roughly 400,000 distinct CDR3 sequences, 20% to 25% found once. As to time point: persistent/refractory GD, antithyroid drugs over 5 years with positive TRAb. RNA from PBMCs was the source of the TCR library. Specimen: peripheral blood mononuclear cells (PBMCs), collected when the disease was refractory, from a patient treated with antithyroid drugs. These receptors were collected from a female donor with Graves disease.

A few counts support this clonotype. The rearrangement joins TRBV27 to TRBJ2-7; TRBD1 might be the D (6 bases). Trimming removed 5 bases from V and 3 bases from J, with 17 bases in between. The CDR3 has 15 amino acids. Germline V gene sequence: CDR1 MNHEY, CDR2 SMNVEV (reference sequence). For the CDR3, the DNA is TGTGCCAGCAGTCGCGACGGGACACATTACTACGAGCAGTACTTC. Its translation is CASSRDGTHYYEQYF.

This clonotype occurred many times. The chain carries TRBV6-5 and TRBJ2-5, with a weak D call TRBD2 (5 bases). The V end lost 0 bases, the J end lost 5 bases, and 10 bases lay between the germline ends. This CDR3 is built from 14 residues. Germline V gives CDR1 MNHEY, CDR2 SVGAGI. CDR3 coding DNA: TGTGCCAGCAGTTACTCGAGGGTAGGGGAGACCCAGTACTTC. This gives the protein CASSYSRVGETQYF.

This rearrangement joins TRBV7-8 to TRBJ2-5, with 7 positions matching TRBD1. J gave up 5 bases and V 3 bases, and 3 bases lay outside the gene matches. The length of the CDR3 is 13 residues. The germline V gene has CDR1 SGHVS and CDR2 FQNEAQ. CDR3 in amino acids: CASSFSQGETQYF. As DNA, the CDR3 is TGTGCCAGCAGCTTCTCACAGGGGGAGACCCAGTACTTC.

This clonotype turned up a few times. This rearrangement joins TRBV4-1 to TRBJ2-7; D may be TRBD2 (6 bases). The germline V and J ends were trimmed by 4 bases and 0 bases, with 19 bases remaining between them. The V gene's germline CDR1 is MGHRA and CDR2 YSYEKL. CDR3 size: 17 residues. The CDR3 is CASSPGNKGTFSYEQYF. The CDR3 coding sequence is TGCGCCAGCAGCCCCGGTAATAAGGGGACTTTCTCCTACGAGCAGTACTTC.

The sample holds a few counts of this clonotype. This chain connects TRBV4-1 to TRBJ1-2; D uncertain. V lost 0 bases and J 3 bases, leaving 8 bases between the germline ends. The CDR3 runs 14 residues. Per germline, CDR1 MGHRA and CDR2 YSYEKL. The DNA for the CDR3 is TGCGCCAGCAGCCAAGAGGTCCAATACTATGGCTACACCTTC. Its protein is CASSQEVQYYGYTF.

This clonotype showed up just once. The chain couples TRBV19 to TRBJ1-1; weak D call: TRBD1 (6 bases). Germline V CDR1 and CDR2: LNHDA, SQIVND (reference sequence). This CDR3 region has 14 residues. The ends were cut back, 5 bases at V and 6 bases at J, with 16 bases in the middle. The CDR3 sequence is CASSGGPGGAEAFF. CDR3 DNA sequence: TGTGCCAGTAGTGGGGGCCCCGGAGGAGCTGAAGCTTTCTTT.

This clonotype was counted a few times. The chain carries TRBV28 and TRBJ1-4; no definite D call. Trimming pared 2 bases from V and 0 bases from J, leaving 10 bases between. Per germline, CDR1 MDHEN and CDR2 SYDVKM. The CDR3 runs 16 residues. The CDR3 nucleotides read TGTGCCAGCAGTTTAATGGACTTTGCAACTAATGAAAAACTGTTTTTT. Amino acid sequence: CASSLMDFATNEKLFF.

J is TRBJ2-7 and V is TRBV7-8, with TRBD1 identical over 8 bases. V gave up 0 bases and J gave up 6 bases; unmatched junction bases: 10. The CDR3 is made up of 16 amino acids. Germline CDR1 reads SGHVS; CDR2 reads FQNEAQ. In DNA, the CDR3 is TGTGCCAGCAGCTTAGCAACCGGGACAGGTCCCTCCGAGCAGTACTTC. Protein product: CASSLATGTGPSEQYF. Combining the CDR3 with reference TRBV7-8 and TRBJ2-7 gives the whole variable domain GAGVSQSPRYKVAKRGQDVALRCDPISGHVSLFWYQQALGQGPEFLTYFQNEAQLDKSGLPSDRFFAERPEGSVSTLKIQRTQQEDSAVYLCASSLATGTGPSEQYFGPGTRLTVT.

V usage is TRBV7-9 and J usage is TRBJ2-2; D unresolved. V lost 5 bases to trimming and J lost 6 bases, with 13 bases between them. The CDR3 length is 14 residues. From germline, CDR1 is SEHNR and CDR2 FQNEAQ (reference sequence). CDR3 loop: CASSPPNSPGELFF. CDR3 coding DNA: TGTGCCAGCAGCCCCCCTAACAGTCCCGGGGAGCTGTTTTTT.

This chain joins TRBV5-4 and TRBJ2-7; 7 bases fit TRBD2. Germline V gives CDR1 SGHNT, CDR2 YYREEE (reference sequence). With 3 bases clipped from V and 6 bases from J, the junction kept 9 bases outside the gene matches. The CDR3 sequence is 14 residues long. The CDR3 loop reads CASSSLQERGEQYF. The CDR3 bases are TGTGCCAGCAGCTCCCTTCAGGAGCGGGGCGAGCAGTACTTC. The full variable domain, rest sourced from reference TRBV5-4 and TRBJ2-7, is ETGVTQSPTHLIKTRGQQVTLRCSSQSGHNTVSWYQQALGQGPQFIFQYYREEENGRGNFPPRFSGLQFPNYSSELNVNALELDDSALYLCASSSLQERGEQYFGPGTRLTVT.

Only one count was recorded for this clonotype. The chain links TRBV4-3 to TRBJ2-2; D is undetermined. Germline V lookup: CDR1 LGHNA, CDR2 YSLEER. The CDR3 consists of 13 residues. Trimming left V 1 base short and J 6 bases short, with 6 bases between. This CDR3 is CASSQARAGELFF. CDR3 DNA sequence: TGCGCCAGCAGCCAAGCTAGGGCCGGGGAGCTGTTTTTT.

The table lists this clonotype with many counts. The chain couples TRBV7-2 to TRBJ1-5; maybe TRBD1 (5 bases). Trimming took 5 bases from V and 0 from J, leaving 11 bases between them. This CDR3 is 15 amino acids long. Germline values: CDR1 SGHTA, CDR2 FQGNSA. The CDR3 nucleotides read TGTGCCAGCAGCGGGGTGGGGGTTAGCAATCAGCCCCAGCATTTT. Protein: CASSGVGVSNQPQHF. Full variable domain (missing parts from reference TRBV7-2 and TRBJ1-5): GAGVSQSPSNKVTEKGKDVELRCDPISGHTALYWYRQSLGQGLEFLIYFQGNSAPDKSGLPSDRFSAERTGGSVSTLTIQRTQQEDSAVYLCASSGVGVSNQPQHFGDGTRLSIL.

Many counts were recorded for this clonotype. The V and J genes are TRBV7-2 and TRBJ2-2; 8 bases agree with TRBD1. Germline CDR1 reads SGHTA; CDR2 reads FQGNSA. The CDR3 is 14 amino acids. Trimming took 5 bases from V and 7 from J; bases not matched to a gene: 6. CDR3 sequence (DNA): TGTGCCAGCAGCGACCAGGGGGCGAACGGGGAGCTGTTTTTT. This encodes CASSDQGANGELFF.

This clonotype has just a few counts. The rearrangement links TRBV7-2 to TRBJ2-3; no firm D call. The CDR3 contains 11 residues. The germline V gene has CDR1 SGHTA and CDR2 FQGNSA. V lost 4 bases to trimming and J lost 8 bases, with 7 bases between them. CDR3 coding DNA: TGTGCCAGCAGCTCCTACCTTACGCAGTATTTT. Its protein product is CASSSYLTQYF.

V is TRBV7-9 and J is TRBJ2-3, with D perhaps matching TRBD1 (6 bases). Trimming cost V 5 bases and J 1 base, with 13 bases left between them. Germline V gene data show CDR1 as SEHNR and CDR2 as FQNEAQ (reference sequence). The CDR3 runs to 15 residues. The CDR3: CASSPQDRGTDTQYF. The CDR3 coding sequence is TGTGCCAGCAGCCCACAGGACAGAGGCACAGATACGCAGTATTTT.